The clone carrying this T cell receptor beta chain has a single count. The antigen is not known. In germline, CDR1 is MNHEY, CDR2 SVGAGI. Between the trimmed V and J ends, which lost 11 bases and 3 bases, there was a span of 17 bases. The CDR3 totals 13 residues. Second-dose recipients at about 4 or about 12 weeks were treated as one pooled group. The data belong to a study of T cell responses to AZD1222 COVID-19 vaccine. General observations from the study: Repertoire sampling happened only post peak T cell response. Spike-wide coverage was observed for vaccine-associated CD4 TCRs, with dominant responses at 160-218 and 743-854. Among the donors, most were white British and more were female, and clonal diversity was possibly underestimated.

TCRdb's copy holds only in-frame clones and misses some; the assay was immunoSEQ multiplex PCR. The sample yields fewer than 200,000 clones, around nine tenths seen once. The V call is TRBV6-5, the J call TRBJ2-7, with D maybe TRBD1 (6 bases). The clonotype was recovered from an adult who received the AZD1222 COVID-19 vaccine. The input for sequencing was peripheral blood, taken 28 days after the second AZD1222 dose. CDR3 DNA: TGTGCCGGACATTGGGACACATACTACGAGCAGTACTTC. Its translation: CAGHWDTYYEQYF.